The present T cell receptor (beta chain) was sequenced within a study of Graves' ophthalmopathy and Graves' hyperthyroidism. This clonotype was counted ten times or more. The CDR3 runs 15 residues. Trimming removed 5 bases from V and 4 bases from J; junction bases left unmatched: 8. Germline V gives CDR1 SGHAT, CDR2 FQNNGV. For repertoire sequencing, the TCR beta CDR3 regions were amplified from RNA transcripts. After a first-round RT-PCR with HTBI primers, a second-round multiplex PCR was run. TCRdb used MiXCR to reprocess the multiplex PCR reads, holding one entry per CDR3 protein. The repertoire holds approximately 410,000 distinct CDR3 sequences, with 15% as singletons.

The specimen sequenced was peripheral blood. The sequence derives from a woman between 18 and 29 years old with stable Graves' hyperthyroidism. The genes are TRBV11-2 and TRBJ1-2, with TRBD1 matching over 9 bases. The CDR3 DNA is TGTGCCAGCAGCCCAACGACAGGGGGAGGCTATGGCTACACCTTC. Its protein is CASSPTTGGGYGYTF. The full variable domain, its missing parts supplied by reference TRBV11-2 and TRBJ1-2, is EAGVAQSPRYKIIEKRQSVAFWCNPISGHATLYWYQQILGQGPKLLIQFQNNGVVDDSQLPKDRFSAERLKGVDSTLKIQPAKLEDSAVYLCASSPTTGGGYGYTFGSGTRLTVV.